This T cell receptor (beta chain) was observed in a study of cytomegalovirus exposure and HLA in healthy donors. Points from the study as a whole: The classifier was said to identify cytomegalovirus status with high specificity and sensitivity. One later analysis reportedly identified an Asian-associated ancestry cluster that showed fewer N-insertions than the roughly 700-donor mean. Specificity for CMV antigens was confirmed in vitro for a few of the CMV-associated chains.

Germline V CDR1 and CDR2: SGHRS, YFSETQ. V shed 4 bases and J shed 1 base, with 11 bases lying between them. This CDR3 contains 14 residues. The PCR was carried out with 60 Vbeta primers and 13 Jbeta primers. Libraries were prepared by immunoSEQ multiplex PCR; TCRdb keeps only in-frame clonotypes and omits some of them. The table includes around 150,000 clones, around 80% detected once. A note on this clone: Its cognate antigen is unknown. Other DNA variants within this sample encode the same CDR3.

The sequenced sample was PBMCs. This chain connects TRBV5-1 to TRBJ1-1; D gene ambiguous. The receptor was derived from a middle-aged woman in good health and CMV-seronegative. This CDR3 reads CASSPQTGNTEAFF. CDR3 DNA sequence: TGCGCCAGCAGCCCCCAGACGGGGAACACTGAAGCTTTCTTT.